This T cell receptor beta chain was identified in a study of T cell repertoires in cytomegalovirus infection. Study information: A matching HLA type, together with CMV infection, was signaled by public TCR beta signatures. Study results and limitations: CMV-specific TCR beta clonotypes restricted by HLA-C dominated the ex vivo response. Of the TCR beta families, the public ones yielded a cumulative frequency that identified carriers of CMV plus the relevant HLA.

Using its own MiXCR run on the reads, TCRdb lists one record per CDR3 protein. This table has approximately 170,000 distinct CDR3 sequences, approximately 15% appearing once. This clonotype was seen many times. Its antigen is currently unknown. This CDR3 is built from 15 residues. The V end was cut by 5 bases, the J end by 0 bases, with 8 bases between. CDR1 is SGHTA, CDR2 FQGNSA, per germline. The sequenced material came from PBMCs. The sequence was obtained from a human donor in good health (CMV status not recorded). Some clones in this sample may be carry-over from other donors' samples. The rearrangement uses TRBV7-2 and TRBJ2-6; unclear D gene. CDR3 residues: CASSLQVSGANVLTF. The CDR3 DNA follows: TGTGCCAGCAGCCTACAAGTCTCTGGGGCCAACGTCCTGACTTTC. Full variable domain (outside the CDR3, taken from reference TRBV7-2 and TRBJ2-6): GAGVSQSPSNKVTEKGKDVELRCDPISGHTALYWYRQSLGQGLEFLIYFQGNSAPDKSGLPSDRFSAERTGGSVSTLTIQRTQQEDSAVYLCASSLQVSGANVLTFGAGSRLTVL.